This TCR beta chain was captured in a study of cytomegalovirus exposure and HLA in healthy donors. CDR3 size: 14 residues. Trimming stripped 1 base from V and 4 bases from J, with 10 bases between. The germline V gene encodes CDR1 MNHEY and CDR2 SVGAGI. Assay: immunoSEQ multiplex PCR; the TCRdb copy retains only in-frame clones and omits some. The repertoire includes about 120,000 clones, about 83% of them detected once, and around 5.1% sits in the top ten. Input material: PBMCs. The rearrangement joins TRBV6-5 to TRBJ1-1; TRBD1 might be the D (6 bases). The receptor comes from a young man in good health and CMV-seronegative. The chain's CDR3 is CASSYLGGGTEAFF. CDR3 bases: TGTGCCAGCAGTTACTTAGGGGGGGGCACTGAAGCTTTCTTT.